Following are 5 T cell receptor beta chains from one sample sequenced in a study of control samples from healthy donors and cancer patients. The method was immunoSEQ multiplex PCR; TCRdb's version includes in-frame clones alone and lacks a portion of them. The sample yields some 130,000 clones, roughly 90% seen once. Input material: blood. All receptors come from a woman aged 45-65 years in good health.

The chain uses TRBV6-2 or TRBV6-3 and TRBJ2-2; 13 nucleotides align to TRBD2. Trimming at V came to 6 bases and at J to 4 bases, leaving 5 bases not matched to a gene. CDR1 MNHEY and CDR2 SVGEGT come from the germline V gene. The CDR3 has 16 amino acids. CDR3 protein: CASSRLAGGGTGELFF. In DNA form, the CDR3 reads TGTGCCAGCAGCCGACTAGCGGGGGGCGGCACCGGGGAGCTGTTTTTT.

The gene calls are TRBV27 and TRBJ1-5, with D possibly TRBD1 on 5 matching bases. The germline gives CDR1 MNHEY, CDR2 SMNVEV (reference sequence). V was cut by 5 bases and J by 5 bases, with 19 bases left in between. The CDR3 loop spans 16 amino acids. The CDR3: CASSPRLAGSYQPQHF. The CDR3 DNA is TGTGCCAGCAGTCCCCGTCTGGCAGGGTCCTATCAGCCCCAGCATTTT.

The chain employs TRBV6-4 and TRBJ1-4; 9 bases line up with TRBD1. V was pared by 10 bases and J by 2 bases, with 17 bases of the junction left unmatched. Per germline, CDR1 MRHNA and CDR2 SNTAGT. The CDR3 extends over 18 amino acids. DNA of the CDR3: TGTGCCACTAAGCTTAGGACGGACAGGGGAGTCACTAATGAAAAACTGTTTTTT. Its translation: CATKLRTDRGVTNEKLFF.

This chain uses TRBV12-5 with TRBJ2-2; D ambiguous. Germline loops: CDR1 LGHNT, CDR2 FRNRAP. V lost 4 bases and J 0 bases, leaving 9 bases between the germline ends. The CDR3 totals 15 residues. CDR3 sequence reads: CASGSSFPNTGELFF. DNA for the CDR3: TGTGCTAGTGGTTCCTCGTTCCCGAACACCGGGGAGCTGTTTTTT.

The rearrangement links TRBV27 to TRBJ2-1; the D gene is possibly TRBD2 (6 bases). The germline V gene encodes CDR1 MNHEY and CDR2 SMNVEV (reference sequence). The CDR3 has 11 amino acids. Trimming took 7 bases from V and 7 from J, leaving 8 bases between them. As DNA, the CDR3 is TGTGCCAGCACGGAGGGAAATGAGCAGTTCTTC. Its protein is CASTEGNEQFF.